The 21 T cell receptor beta chains below were found in one sample sequenced in a study of PD-L1 blockade in urothelial cancer. Produced via immunoSEQ multiplex PCR; TCRdb's table is partial and in-frame only. The profile covers roughly 17,000 clones, with about 85% appearing a single time and under 7% taken by the ten largest. The sequences come from PBMCs, collected around atezolizumab (anti-PD-L1) treatment. These receptors originate from a man in his fifties or sixties with urothelial cancer.

The J gene is TRBJ1-2, the V gene TRBV7-2; 10 nucleotides line up with TRBD1. Germline V lookup: CDR1 SGHTA, CDR2 FQGNSA. CDR3 length: 16 amino acids. Trimming at V came to 5 bases and at J to 4 bases, leaving 10 bases not matched to a gene. Here the CDR3 reads CASSPGTGELSYGYTF. The CDR3 DNA sequence: TGTGCCAGCAGCCCCGGGACAGGGGAACTGTCCTATGGCTACACCTTC.

The genes are TRBV30 and TRBJ1-1; a weak D match, TRBD1 (5 bases). The V end was cut by 2 bases, the J end by 1 base, with 11 bases between. CDR1 and CDR2 from the germline V gene are GTSNPN and SVGIG (reference sequence). The CDR3 extends over 14 amino acids. Here the CDR3 reads CAWSFDSQNTEAFF. The DNA of the CDR3 is TGTGCCTGGAGTTTCGACAGCCAGAACACTGAAGCTTTCTTT.

This clone was counted only a few times. V gene TRBV2 combines with J gene TRBJ2-7; 9 bases are shared with TRBD1. J was trimmed by 3 bases and V by 4 bases; bases with no gene match: 1. The CDR3 spans 13 residues. The germline gives CDR1 SNHLY, CDR2 FYNNEI. The CDR3 protein is CASSGTGDYEQYF. As DNA, the CDR3 is TGTGCCAGCAGTGGGACAGGGGACTACGAGCAGTACTTC.

CDR3 coding DNA: TGTGCCAGCAGGCCTAGGGAGGGCCCCTCCTACAATGAGCAGTTCTTC. Translating it yields CASRPREGPSYNEQFF. The genes are TRBV27 and TRBJ2-1; 7 positions agree with TRBD2. After removal of 6 bases from V and 0 bases from J, the junction contained 8 bases not matched to a gene. The V gene's germline CDR1 is MNHEY and CDR2 SMNVEV (reference sequence). This CDR3 spans 16 amino acids.

The chain combines TRBV4-1 with TRBJ2-2, with no clear D. V shed 0 bases and J shed 0 bases, with 11 bases lying between them. Germline V CDR1 and CDR2: MGHRA, YSYEKL. This CDR3 is built from 17 residues. DNA of the CDR3: TGCGCCAGCAGCCAAGATCGAGGCAGTCCGAACACCGGGGAGCTGTTTTTT. Its protein product is CASSQDRGSPNTGELFF.

The V gene is TRBV30, the J gene TRBJ1-1; D remains unclear. The CDR3 consists of 10 residues. Germline CDR1 and CDR2: GTSNPN and SVGIG (reference sequence). CDR3 residues: CAAGRTEAFF. The CDR3 nucleotides are TGTGCAGCGGGCAGAACTGAAGCTTTCTTT.

This chain uses TRBV19 with TRBJ2-7; the match to TRBD2 covers 7 bases. The CDR3 has 15 residues. The germline gives CDR1 LNHDA, CDR2 SQIVND (reference sequence). Trimming removed 10 bases from V and 9 bases from J; junction bases left unmatched: 21. For the CDR3, the DNA is TGTGCCACTCACGGAAGCGGGACGGGTTCATACCGGCAGTACTTC. The encoded protein is CATHGSGTGSYRQYF.

This clone was detected a few times. As DNA, the CDR3 is TGTGCCAGCAGCCCTGGACAGGGGGCTAACTATGGCTACACCTTC. Translated, it gives CASSPGQGANYGYTF. J is TRBJ1-2 and V is TRBV11-2; TRBD1 agrees at 10 bases. Germline-derived CDR1 and CDR2 are SGHAT and FQNNGV. The trim removed 5 bases at V and 0 bases at J, leaving 3 bases unmatched. This CDR3 is built from 15 residues.

The chain uses TRBV5-1 and TRBJ2-7; D not certain. The CDR3 contains 15 residues. The germline gives CDR1 SGHRS, CDR2 YFSETQ. The V gene lost 0 bases and the J gene lost 4 bases, with 14 bases spanning the gap. The CDR3 reads CASSLAFQYRYEQYF. As DNA, the CDR3 is TGCGCCAGCAGCTTGGCTTTCCAATACAGATACGAGCAGTACTTC.

The V and J genes are TRBV5-1 and TRBJ2-7, with 9 bases aligning to TRBD1. The CDR3 extends over 17 amino acids. J gave up 6 bases and V 0 bases, and 13 bases lay outside the gene matches. Per germline, CDR1 SGHRS and CDR2 YFSETQ. CDR3 sequence: CASSLARVGTGMSEQYF. In DNA form, the CDR3 reads TGCGCCAGCAGCTTGGCCCGAGTCGGGACAGGGATGTCCGAGCAGTACTTC.

This chain uses TRBV5-4 with TRBJ1-1, with D uncertain. The germline CDR1 and CDR2 sequences are SGHNT and YYREEE (reference sequence). This CDR3 spans 14 amino acids. Trimming took off 0 bases at V and 0 bases at J, with 6 bases between the two ends. In DNA form, the CDR3 reads TGTGCCAGCAGCTTGGCGACATTGAACACTGAAGCTTTCTTT. Its protein product is CASSLATLNTEAFF.

This rearrangement joins TRBV29-1 to TRBJ2-5; 15 nucleotides align to TRBD2. The CDR3 runs 16 residues. Trimming took 5 bases from V and 6 from J; bases not matched to a gene: 10. The germline gives CDR1 SQVTM, CDR2 ANQGSEA. CDR3 sequence reads: CSVLGLAGGPVKTQYF. The DNA of the CDR3 is TGCAGCGTTCTCGGACTAGCGGGAGGGCCGGTCAAGACCCAGTACTTC.

The rearrangement uses TRBV19 and TRBJ1-5, with a weak D call TRBD1 (5 bases). CDR1 is LNHDA and CDR2 is SQIVND in the germline V gene (reference sequence). Deletions cut 9 bases from V and 0 bases from J, with 15 bases between. The CDR3 has 15 amino acids. CDR3 DNA: TGTGCCAGCACCGGGCAAGGGGTTAGCAATCAGCCCCAGCATTTT. It codes for CASTGQGVSNQPQHF.

In DNA, the CDR3 is TGCAGCGTTTCTTCTGTGGAAGAGGGCTATGGCTACACCTTC. It is translated as CSVSSVEEGYGYTF. The chain recombines TRBV29-1 with TRBJ1-2; no reliable D call. The CDR3 loop spans 14 amino acids. The V end lost 5 bases, the J end lost 4 bases, and 17 bases lay between the germline ends. Germline CDR1 and CDR2: SQVTM and ANQGSEA. Complete variable domain (other parts from reference TRBV29-1 and TRBJ1-2): SAVISQKPSRDICQRGTSLTIQCQVDSQVTMMFWYRQQPGQSLTLIATANQGSEATYESGFVIDKFPISRPNLTFSTLTVSNMSPEDSSIYLCSVSSVEEGYGYTFGSGTRLTVV.

The CDR3 nucleotides read TGTGCCAGCAGCTTCTGGGAGGGTGTTGAGCAGTACTTC. Translation gives CASSFWEGVEQYF. The J gene is TRBJ2-7, the V gene TRBV5-4, with 7 positions matching TRBD2. Unmatched junction bases numbered 6, after V lost 2 bases and J lost 7 bases. This CDR3 has 13 amino acids. The germline CDR1 and CDR2 sequences are SGHNT and YYREEE (reference sequence).

This clone appeared once. V and J are TRBV11-2 and TRBJ2-3; D perhaps matches TRBD2 (5 bases). Germline CDR1 and CDR2: SGHAT and FQNNGV. This CDR3 comprises 16 residues. Trimming cost V 2 bases and J 1 base, with 13 bases left between them. The CDR3 loop reads CASSLRPSPGTDTQYF. DNA for the CDR3: TGTGCCAGCAGCTTACGTCCTAGCCCTGGCACAGATACGCAGTATTTT.

The chain links TRBV11-2 to TRBJ2-7, with TRBD1 matching 7 bases. CDR1 is SGHAT and CDR2 is FQNNGV in the germline V gene. The CDR3 extends over 15 amino acids. J was trimmed by 6 bases and V by 5 bases; bases with no gene match: 13. The CDR3 nucleotides are TGTGCCAGCAGCCTATCGACAGGGCGGGTAGGCGAGCAGTACTTC. The encoded protein is CASSLSTGRVGEQYF.

This chain links TRBV6-5 with TRBJ2-7; tentative D call: TRBD2 (5 bases). This CDR3 is built from 15 residues. V lost 2 bases and J 6 bases, leaving 17 bases between the germline ends. Germline CDR1 reads MNHEY; CDR2 reads SVGAGI. The CDR3 loop reads CASSYAGGPPSEQYF. The CDR3 coding sequence is TGTGCCAGCAGTTACGCAGGCGGGCCCCCGTCCGAGCAGTACTTC.

This chain joins TRBV6-5 and TRBJ2-1, with 7 bases fitting TRBD1. The germline gives CDR1 MNHEY, CDR2 SVGAGI. The CDR3 is made up of 15 amino acids. The V gene end was trimmed by 6 bases and the J gene end by 8 bases; junction bases not matched to a gene: 13. The CDR3 bases are TGTGCCAGCAGGCCGTGGGACAGAGGGTCGGATGAGCAGTTCTTC. It codes for CASRPWDRGSDEQFF.

The CDR3 reads CASSFTPGLRTDSYNEQFF. The CDR3 region has the DNA TGTGCCAGCAGTTTTACTCCGGGACTTAGAACGGACTCCTACAATGAGCAGTTCTTC. The gene calls are TRBV27 and TRBJ2-1; TRBD2 might be the D (6 bases). Trimming took 3 bases from V and 0 from J, leaving 21 bases between them. This CDR3 has 19 amino acids. Germline loops: CDR1 MNHEY, CDR2 SMNVEV (reference sequence).

The chain combines TRBV7-8 with TRBJ2-1; 7 bases match TRBD1. Per the germline V gene, CDR1 is SGHVS and CDR2 is FQNEAQ. The CDR3 runs 15 residues. V gave up 2 bases and J gave up 7 bases; unmatched junction bases: 8. This chain's CDR3 is CASSLRQGVGNEQFF. The CDR3 bases are TGTGCCAGCAGCTTAAGACAGGGAGTTGGGAATGAGCAGTTCTTC.